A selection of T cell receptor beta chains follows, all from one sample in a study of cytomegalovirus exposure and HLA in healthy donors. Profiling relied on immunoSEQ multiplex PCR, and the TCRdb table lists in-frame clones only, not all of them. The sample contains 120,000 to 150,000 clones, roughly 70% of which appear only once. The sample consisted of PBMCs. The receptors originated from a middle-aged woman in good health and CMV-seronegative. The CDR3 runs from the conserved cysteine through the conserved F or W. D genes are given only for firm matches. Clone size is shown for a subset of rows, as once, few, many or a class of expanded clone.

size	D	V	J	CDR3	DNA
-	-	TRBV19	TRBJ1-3	CASMGGFIKGSGNTIYF	TGTGCCAGTATGGGAGGGTTCATCAAGGGTTCAGGAAACACCATATATTTT
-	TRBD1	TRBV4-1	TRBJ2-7	CASSQVTGGYEQYF	TGCGCCAGCAGCCAGGTTACAGGGGGGTACGAGCAGTACTTC
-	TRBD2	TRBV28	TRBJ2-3	CASSLASSGAGTDTQYF	TGTGCCAGCAGTTTGGCCTCCAGCGGGGCGGGCACAGATACGCAGTATTTT
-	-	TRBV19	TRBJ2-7	CASSIDRKLNTYEQYF	TGTGCCAGTAGTATAGATAGGAAACTAAACACCTACGAGCAGTACTTC
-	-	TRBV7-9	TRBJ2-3	CASSLANSADTQYF	TGTGCCAGCAGCTTAGCGAATAGCGCAGATACGCAGTATTTT
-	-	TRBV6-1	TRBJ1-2	CASSVTGLGYGYTF	TGTGCCAGCAGTGTTACAGGGTTGGGCTATGGCTACACCTTC
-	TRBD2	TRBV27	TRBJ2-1	CASSTLAGGPRNEQFF	TGTGCCAGCAGTACACTAGCGGGAGGGCCGAGAAATGAGCAGTTCTTC
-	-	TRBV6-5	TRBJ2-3	CASKGLGGTDTQYF	TGTGCCAGCAAAGGCCTCGGGGGCACAGATACGCAGTATTTT
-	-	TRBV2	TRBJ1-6	CASNPRDSPRSPLHF	TGTGCCAGCAATCCAAGGGACTCCCCCAGATCACCCCTCCACTTT
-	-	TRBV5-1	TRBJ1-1	CASSLVGYMNTEAFF	TGCGCCAGCAGCTTGGTCGGGTACATGAACACTGAAGCTTTCTTT
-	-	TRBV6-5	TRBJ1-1	CASSYLAGVNTEAFF	TGTGCCAGCAGTTACTTGGCAGGGGTGAACACTGAAGCTTTCTTT
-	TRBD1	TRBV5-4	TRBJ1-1	CASSLIMGGQVNTEAFF	TGTGCCAGCAGCTTAATCATGGGGGGACAGGTGAACACTGAAGCTTTCTTT
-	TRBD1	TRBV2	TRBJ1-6	CASSEQGAGLNSPLHF	TGTGCCAGCAGTGAACAGGGGGCCGGACTCAATTCACCCCTCCACTTT
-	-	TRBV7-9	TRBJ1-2	CASSLAHRNYGYTF	TGTGCCAGCAGCTTAGCACACCGTAACTATGGCTACACCTTC
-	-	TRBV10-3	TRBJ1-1	CAIRGRGGTEAFF	TGTGCCATCAGGGGGCGCGGGGGGACTGAAGCTTTCTTT
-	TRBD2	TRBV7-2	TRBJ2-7	CASSLVAGTSVSYEQYF	TGTGCCAGCAGCTTAGTCGCCGGGACTAGCGTCTCCTACGAGCAGTACTTC
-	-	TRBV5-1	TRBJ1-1	CASSLSVNTEAFF	TGCGCCAGCAGCTTGTCCGTGAACACTGAAGCTTTCTTT
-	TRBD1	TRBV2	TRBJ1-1	CASSGGTGANTEAFF	TGTGCCAGCAGTGGGGGGACAGGGGCGAACACTGAAGCTTTCTTT
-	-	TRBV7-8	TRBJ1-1	CASSPTGNTEAFF	TGTGCCAGCAGCCCGACAGGGAACACTGAAGCTTTCTTT
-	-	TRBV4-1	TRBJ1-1	CASGGWTTEAFF	TGCGCCAGCGGGGGCTGGACCACTGAAGCTTTCTTT
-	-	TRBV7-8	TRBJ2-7	CASSLGPGEYEQYF	TGTGCCAGCAGCTTAGGGCCGGGGGAGTACGAGCAGTACTTC
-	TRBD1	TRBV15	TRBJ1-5	CATSSAGGLSNQPQHF	TGTGCCACCAGCAGCGCAGGGGGACTTAGCAATCAGCCCCAGCATTTT
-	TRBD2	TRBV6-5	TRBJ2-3	CASSYLSGRATDTQYF	TGTGCCAGCAGTTACCTAAGCGGGAGGGCCACAGATACGCAGTATTTT
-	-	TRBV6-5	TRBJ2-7	CASTETGLNYEQYF	TGTGCCAGCACCGAGACCGGGTTGAACTACGAGCAGTACTTC
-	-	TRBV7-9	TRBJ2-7	CASSHRYSYEQYF	TGTGCCAGCAGCCACAGATACTCCTACGAGCAGTACTTC
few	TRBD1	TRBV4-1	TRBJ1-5	CASSHGDRGLSQPQHF	TGCGCCAGCAGCCACGGAGACAGGGGGCTGAGTCAGCCCCAGCATTTT